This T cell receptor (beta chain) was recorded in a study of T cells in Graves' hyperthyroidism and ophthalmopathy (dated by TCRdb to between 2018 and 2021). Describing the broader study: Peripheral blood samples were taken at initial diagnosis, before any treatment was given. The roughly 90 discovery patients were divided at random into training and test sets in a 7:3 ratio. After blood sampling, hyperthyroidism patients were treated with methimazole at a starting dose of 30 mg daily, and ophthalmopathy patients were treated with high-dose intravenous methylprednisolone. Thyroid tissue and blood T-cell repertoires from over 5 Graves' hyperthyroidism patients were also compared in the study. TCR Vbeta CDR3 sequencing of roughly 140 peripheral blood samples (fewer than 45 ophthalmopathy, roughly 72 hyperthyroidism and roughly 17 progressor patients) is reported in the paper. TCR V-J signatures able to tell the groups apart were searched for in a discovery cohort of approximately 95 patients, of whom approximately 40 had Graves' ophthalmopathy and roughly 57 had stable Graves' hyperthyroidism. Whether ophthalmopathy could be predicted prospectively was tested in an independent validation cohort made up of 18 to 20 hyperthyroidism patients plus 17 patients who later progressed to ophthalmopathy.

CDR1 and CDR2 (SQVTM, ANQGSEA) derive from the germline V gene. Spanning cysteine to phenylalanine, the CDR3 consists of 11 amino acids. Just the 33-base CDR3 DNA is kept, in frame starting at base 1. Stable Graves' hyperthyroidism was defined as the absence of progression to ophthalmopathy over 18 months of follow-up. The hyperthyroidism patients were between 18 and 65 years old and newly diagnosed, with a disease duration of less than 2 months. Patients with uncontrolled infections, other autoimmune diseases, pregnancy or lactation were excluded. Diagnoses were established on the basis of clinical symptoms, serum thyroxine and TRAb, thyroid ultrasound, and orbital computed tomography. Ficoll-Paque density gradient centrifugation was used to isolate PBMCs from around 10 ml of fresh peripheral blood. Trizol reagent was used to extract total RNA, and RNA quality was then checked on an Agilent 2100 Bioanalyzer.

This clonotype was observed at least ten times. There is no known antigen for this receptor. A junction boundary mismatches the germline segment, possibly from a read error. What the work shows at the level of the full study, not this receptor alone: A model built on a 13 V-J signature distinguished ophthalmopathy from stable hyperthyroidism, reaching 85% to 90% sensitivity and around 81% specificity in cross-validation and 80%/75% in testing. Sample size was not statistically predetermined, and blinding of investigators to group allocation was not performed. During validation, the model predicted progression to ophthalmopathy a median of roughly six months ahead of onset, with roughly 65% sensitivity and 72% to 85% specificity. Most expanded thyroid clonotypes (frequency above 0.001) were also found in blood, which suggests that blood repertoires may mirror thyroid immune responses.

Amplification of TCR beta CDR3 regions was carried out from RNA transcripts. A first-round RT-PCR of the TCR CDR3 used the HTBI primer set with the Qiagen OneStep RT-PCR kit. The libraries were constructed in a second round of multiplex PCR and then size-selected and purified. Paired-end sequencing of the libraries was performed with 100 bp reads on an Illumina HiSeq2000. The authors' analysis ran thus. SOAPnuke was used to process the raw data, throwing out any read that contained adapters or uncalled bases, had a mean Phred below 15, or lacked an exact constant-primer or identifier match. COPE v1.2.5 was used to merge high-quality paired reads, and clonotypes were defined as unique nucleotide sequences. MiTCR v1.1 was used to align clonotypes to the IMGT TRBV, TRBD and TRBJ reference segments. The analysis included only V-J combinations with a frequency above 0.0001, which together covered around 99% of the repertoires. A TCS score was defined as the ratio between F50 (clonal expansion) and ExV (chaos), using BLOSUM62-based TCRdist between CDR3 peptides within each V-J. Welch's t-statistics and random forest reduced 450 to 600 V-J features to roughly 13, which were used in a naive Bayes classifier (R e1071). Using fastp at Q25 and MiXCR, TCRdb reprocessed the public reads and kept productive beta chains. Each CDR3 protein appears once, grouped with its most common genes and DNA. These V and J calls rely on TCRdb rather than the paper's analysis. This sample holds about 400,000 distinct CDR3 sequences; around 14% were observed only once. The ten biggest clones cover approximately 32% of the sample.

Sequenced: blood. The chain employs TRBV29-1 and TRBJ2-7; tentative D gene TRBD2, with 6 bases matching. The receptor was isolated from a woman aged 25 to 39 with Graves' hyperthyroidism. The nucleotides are TGCAGCGTTACTAGCTCCGACGAGCAGTACTTC. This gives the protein CSVTSSDEQYF.